This T cell receptor beta chain was observed in a study of cytomegalovirus exposure and HLA in healthy donors. Study outcomes and limitations: When the data were analyzed later, several of the most significant clusters appeared to be linked to common viral pathogens. Later analysis placed DRB1 highest and HLA-C lowest in TCR association rates, which differed by HLA locus. Specificity for CMV antigens was confirmed in vitro for a few of the CMV-associated chains. The availability of immune exposure information extended only to CMV serostatus.

On this clone itself: Its antigen remains unidentified.

The PCR employed 60 Vbeta primers together with 13 Jbeta primers. Data came from immunoSEQ multiplex PCR; TCRdb stores just in-frame clones and leaves some out. The sample holds 100,000 to 150,000 clones, around 78% seen once. Trimming pared 7 bases from V and 4 bases from J, leaving 14 bases between. The CDR3 spans 14 residues. Germline V gene data show CDR1 as LNHDA and CDR2 as SQIVND (reference sequence). The gene calls are TRBV19 and TRBJ1-5; a weak D match, TRBD1 (6 bases). The source material was PBMCs. This clonotype was obtained from a man in his forties in good health and CMV-seronegative. The CDR3: CASMTQGRNQPQHF. CDR3 sequence (DNA): TGTGCCAGTATGACACAGGGCCGGAATCAGCCCCAGCATTTT.